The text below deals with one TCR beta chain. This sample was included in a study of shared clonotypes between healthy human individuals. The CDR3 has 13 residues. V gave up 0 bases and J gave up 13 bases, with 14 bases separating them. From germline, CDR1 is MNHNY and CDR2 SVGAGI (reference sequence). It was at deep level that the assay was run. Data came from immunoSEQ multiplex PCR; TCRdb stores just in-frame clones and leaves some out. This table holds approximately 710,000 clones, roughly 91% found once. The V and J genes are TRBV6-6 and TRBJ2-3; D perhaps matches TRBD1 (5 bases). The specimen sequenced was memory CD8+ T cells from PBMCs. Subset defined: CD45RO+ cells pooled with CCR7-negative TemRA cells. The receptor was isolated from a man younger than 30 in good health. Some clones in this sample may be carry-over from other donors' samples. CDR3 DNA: TGTGCCAGCAGTTACTCGAACCAGGGCCTCAAGTATTTT. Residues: CASSYSNQGLKYF.